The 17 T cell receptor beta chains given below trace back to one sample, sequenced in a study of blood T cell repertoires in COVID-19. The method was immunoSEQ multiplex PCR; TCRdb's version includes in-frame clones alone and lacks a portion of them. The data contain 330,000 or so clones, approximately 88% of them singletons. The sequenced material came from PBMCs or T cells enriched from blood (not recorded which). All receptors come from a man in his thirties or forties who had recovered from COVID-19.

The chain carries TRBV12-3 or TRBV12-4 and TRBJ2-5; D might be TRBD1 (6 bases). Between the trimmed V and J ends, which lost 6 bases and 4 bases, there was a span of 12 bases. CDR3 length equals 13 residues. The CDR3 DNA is TGTGCCAGCAGCAAACGCAGGGGAGAGACCCAGTACTTC. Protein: CASSKRRGETQYF.

The CDR3 DNA follows: TGTGCCAGCAGCCCGTCGGGGAACTCCTACAATGAGCAGTTCTTC. It is translated as CASSPSGNSYNEQFF. This sequence joins TRBV3-1 (or the pseudogene TRBV3-2) and TRBJ2-1; D may be TRBD2 (5 bases). CDR3 length: 15 amino acids. CDR1 is LGHDT and CDR2 is YNNKEL in the germline V gene (reference sequence). V lost 4 bases, J lost 0 bases, and 10 bases lay in between.

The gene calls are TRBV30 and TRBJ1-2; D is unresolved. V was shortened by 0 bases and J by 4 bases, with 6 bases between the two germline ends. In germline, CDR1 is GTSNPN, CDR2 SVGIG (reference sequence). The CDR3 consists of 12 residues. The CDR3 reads CAWSVTSYGYTF. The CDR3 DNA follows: TGTGCCTGGAGTGTAACAAGCTATGGCTACACCTTC.

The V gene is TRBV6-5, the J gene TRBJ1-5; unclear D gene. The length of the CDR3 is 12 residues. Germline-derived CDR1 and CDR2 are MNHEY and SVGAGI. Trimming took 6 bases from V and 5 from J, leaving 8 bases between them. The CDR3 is CASSEGYQPQHF. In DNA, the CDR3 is TGTGCCAGCAGCGAGGGATATCAGCCCCAGCATTTT.

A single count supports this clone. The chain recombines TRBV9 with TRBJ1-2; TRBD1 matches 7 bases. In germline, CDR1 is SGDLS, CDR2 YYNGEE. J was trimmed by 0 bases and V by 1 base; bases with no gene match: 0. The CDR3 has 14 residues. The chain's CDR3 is CASSVQGANYGYTF. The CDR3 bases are TGTGCCAGCAGCGTACAGGGGGCTAACTATGGCTACACCTTC.

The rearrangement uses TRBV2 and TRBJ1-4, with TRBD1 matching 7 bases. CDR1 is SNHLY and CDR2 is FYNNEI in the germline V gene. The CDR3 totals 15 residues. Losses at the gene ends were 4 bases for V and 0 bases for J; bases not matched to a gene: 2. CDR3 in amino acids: CASSGQGSTNEKLFF. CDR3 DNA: TGTGCCAGCAGTGGACAGGGCTCAACTAATGAAAAACTGTTTTTT.

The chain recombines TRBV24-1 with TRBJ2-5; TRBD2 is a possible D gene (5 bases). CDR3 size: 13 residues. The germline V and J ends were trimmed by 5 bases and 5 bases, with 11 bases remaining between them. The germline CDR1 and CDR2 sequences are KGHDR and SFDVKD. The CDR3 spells CATSVAGLETQYF. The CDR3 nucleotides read TGTGCCACCAGTGTCGCGGGTCTGGAGACCCAGTACTTC.

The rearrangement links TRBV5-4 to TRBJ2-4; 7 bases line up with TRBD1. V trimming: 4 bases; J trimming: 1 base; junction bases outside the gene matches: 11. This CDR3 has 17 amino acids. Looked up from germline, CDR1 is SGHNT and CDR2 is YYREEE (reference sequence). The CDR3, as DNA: TGTGCCAGCAGCCCGAGCAGAACAGGGGCGGCCAAAAACATTCAGTACTTC. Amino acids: CASSPSRTGAAKNIQYF. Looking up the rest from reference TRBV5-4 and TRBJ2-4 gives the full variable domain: ETGVTQSPTHLIKTRGQQVTLRCSSQSGHNTVSWYQQALGQGPQFIFQYYREEENGRGNFPPRFSGLQFPNYSSELNVNALELDDSALYLCASSPSRTGAAKNIQYFGAGTRLSVL.

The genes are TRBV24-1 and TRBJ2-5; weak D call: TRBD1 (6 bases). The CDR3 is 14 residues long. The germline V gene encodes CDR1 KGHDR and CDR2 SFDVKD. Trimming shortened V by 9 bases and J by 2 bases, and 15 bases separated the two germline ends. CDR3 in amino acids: CATSLGGAQETQYF. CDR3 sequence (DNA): TGTGCCACCTCCCTTGGGGGCGCTCAAGAGACCCAGTACTTC.

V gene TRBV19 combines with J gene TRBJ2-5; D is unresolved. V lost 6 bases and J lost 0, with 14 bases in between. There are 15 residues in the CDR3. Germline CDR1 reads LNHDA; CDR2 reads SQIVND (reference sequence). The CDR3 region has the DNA TGTGCCAGTAGGCGCCAGGAAACGCACCAAGAGACCCAGTACTTC. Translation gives CASRRQETHQETQYF. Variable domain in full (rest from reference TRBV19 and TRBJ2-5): DGGITQSPKYLFRKEGQNVTLSCEQNLNHDAMYWYRQDPGQGLRLIYYSQIVNDFQKGDIAEGYSVSREKKESFPLTVTSAQKNPTAFYLCASRRQETHQETQYFGPGTRLLVL.

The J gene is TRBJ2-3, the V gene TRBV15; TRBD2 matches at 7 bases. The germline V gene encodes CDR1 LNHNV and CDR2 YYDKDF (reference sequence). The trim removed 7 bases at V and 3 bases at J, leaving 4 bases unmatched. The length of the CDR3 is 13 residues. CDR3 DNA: TGTGCCACCATGGAGCGGGGTACAGATACGCAGTATTTT. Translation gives CATMERGTDTQYF.

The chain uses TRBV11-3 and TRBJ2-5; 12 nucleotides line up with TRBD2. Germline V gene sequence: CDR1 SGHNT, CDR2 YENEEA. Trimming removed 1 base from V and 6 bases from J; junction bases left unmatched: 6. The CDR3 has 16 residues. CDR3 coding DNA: TGTGCCAGCAGCTTAGGGTGGACTAGCGGGGAACAGACCCAGTACTTC. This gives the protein CASSLGWTSGEQTQYF.

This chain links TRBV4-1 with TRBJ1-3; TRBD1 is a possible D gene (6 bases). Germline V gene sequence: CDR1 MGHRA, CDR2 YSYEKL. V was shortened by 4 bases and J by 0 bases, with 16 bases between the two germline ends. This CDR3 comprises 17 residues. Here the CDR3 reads CASSPRYTDSSGNTIYF. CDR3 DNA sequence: TGCGCCAGCAGCCCAAGATACACGGACAGCTCTGGAAACACCATATATTTT.

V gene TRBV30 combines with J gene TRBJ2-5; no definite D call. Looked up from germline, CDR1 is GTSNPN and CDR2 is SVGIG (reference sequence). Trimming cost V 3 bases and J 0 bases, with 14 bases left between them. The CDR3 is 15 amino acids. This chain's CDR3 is CAWRMGWAYQETQYF. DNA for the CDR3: TGTGCCTGGAGAATGGGTTGGGCGTACCAAGAGACCCAGTACTTC.

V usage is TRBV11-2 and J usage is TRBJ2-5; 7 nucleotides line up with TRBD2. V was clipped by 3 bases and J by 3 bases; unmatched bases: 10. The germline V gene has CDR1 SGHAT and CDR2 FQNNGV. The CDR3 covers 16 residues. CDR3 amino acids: CASSFLPPSGEETQYF. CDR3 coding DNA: TGTGCCAGCAGCTTCCTTCCCCCCAGCGGGGAAGAGACCCAGTACTTC.

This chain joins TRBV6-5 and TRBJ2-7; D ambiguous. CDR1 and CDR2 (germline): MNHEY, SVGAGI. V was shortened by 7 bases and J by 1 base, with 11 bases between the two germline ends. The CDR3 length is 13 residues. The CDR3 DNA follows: TGTGCCAGCAACCTGAGAGGATCCTACGAGCAGTACTTC. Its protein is CASNLRGSYEQYF.

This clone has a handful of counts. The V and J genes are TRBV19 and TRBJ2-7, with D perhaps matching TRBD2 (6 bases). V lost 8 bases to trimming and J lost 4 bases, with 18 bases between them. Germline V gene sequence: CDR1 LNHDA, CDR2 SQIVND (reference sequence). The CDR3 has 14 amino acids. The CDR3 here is CASGIRGFPYEQYF. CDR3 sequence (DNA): TGTGCCAGTGGGATACGGGGGTTCCCTTACGAGCAGTACTTC. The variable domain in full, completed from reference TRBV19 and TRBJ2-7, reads DGGITQSPKYLFRKEGQNVTLSCEQNLNHDAMYWYRQDPGQGLRLIYYSQIVNDFQKGDIAEGYSVSREKKESFPLTVTSAQKNPTAFYLCASGIRGFPYEQYFGPGTRLTVT.